Listed below are T cell receptor beta chains from one sample, sequenced in a study of beta chain features in type 1 diabetes. Here immunoSEQ multiplex PCR was the method, and the copy in TCRdb shows in-frame clones only, minus some. The sample contains 330,000 or so clones, around 19% of which appear only once. Specimen: naive CD4+ T cells from blood. The receptors were sampled from a woman aged 18-29 years in good health. Both conserved end residues are part of each CDR3. D genes are given only for firm matches. A clone size is listed for some rows: how often the clone was seen (once, few, many), or a class if it is expanded.

v_gene	abundance	d_gene	j_gene	len	CDR3nt	CDR3aa
TRBV29-1	-	-	TRBJ1-2	13	TGCAGCGGTATCCGGGACATTAACTATGGCTACACCTTC	CSGIRDINYGYTF
TRBV20-1	-	TRBD2	TRBJ2-3	11	TGCAGTGCTAGGTCGCGGGGGGGGTGGGGATTT	CSARSRGGWGF
TRBV7-2	few	-	TRBJ1-4	13	TGTGCCAGCAGCTTAAGGTGGGGCGAAAAACTGTTTTTT	CASSLRWGEKLFF
TRBV30	-	-	TRBJ2-7	14	TGTGCCTGGAGTGTATTGGACTCCTCCTACGAGCAGTACTTC	CAWSVLDSSYEQYF
TRBV5-1	few	-	TRBJ1-2	18	TGCGCCAGCAGCTTGGCTTTTTTCGGATCGGGTGGGAACTATGGCTACACCTTC	CASSLAFFGSGGNYGYTF
TRBV9	few	-	TRBJ2-5	15	TGTGCCAGCAGCGTATTCTCCACTAGCCCCGAGACCCAGTACTTC	CASSVFSTSPETQYF
TRBV14	-	-	TRBJ2-3	13	TGTGCCAGCAGAGGACAGTCGACAGATACGCAGTATTTT	CASRGQSTDTQYF
TRBV6-5	few	-	TRBJ2-7	14	TGTGCCAGCAGTCCCACAGGGTCTTTGTACGAGCAGTACTTC	CASSPTGSLYEQYF
TRBV5-6	few	-	TRBJ1-4	15	TGTGCCAGCAGCTCGCTAGCCACTGGAGGTGAAAAACTGTTTTTT	CASSSLATGGEKLFF
TRBV7-2	few	-	TRBJ2-3	18	TGTGCCAGCAGCTTAGACTGGTTGGCAGGAACTAGCACAGATACGCAGTATTTT	CASSLDWLAGTSTDTQYF
TRBV5-4	few	-	TRBJ2-5	13	TGTGCCAGCAGCCTCACAGGGTCGGAGACCCAGTACTTC	CASSLTGSETQYF
TRBV4-1	few	TRBD1	TRBJ2-7	16	TGCGCCAGCAGCCTACCCCCGGGACAGGCTACCTACGAGCAGTACTTC	CASSLPPGQATYEQYF
TRBV29-1	few	-	TRBJ1-1	12	TGCAGCGTTCAGGGTTTAGGCTGGGGAGCTTTCTTT	CSVQGLGWGAFF
TRBV5-4	few	-	TRBJ2-7	11	TGTGCCAGCAGCTCCGGAGGCGAGCAGTACTTC	CASSSGGEQYF
TRBV2	-	TRBD2	TRBJ2-7	12	TGTGCCAGCAGGGGGGGGGCCTACGAGCAGTACTTC	CASRGGAYEQYF
TRBV6-1	few	-	TRBJ1-2	14	TGTGCCAGCAGTGAAGCGACAAGGGGCTATGGCTACACCTTC	CASSEATRGYGYTF
TRBV9	once	-	TRBJ1-2	13	TGTGCCAGCAGCGTACGGGTAGACTATGGCTACACCTTC	CASSVRVDYGYTF
TRBV11-1	few	-	TRBJ2-2	15	TGTGCCAGCAGCTCAAACGGGGATCACACCGGGGAGCTGTTTTTT	CASSSNGDHTGELFF
TRBV7-2	-	TRBD1	TRBJ1-4	13	TGTGCCAGCAGCCTCAGGGGGTATGAAAAACTGTTTTTT	CASSLRGYEKLFF
TRBV19	-	TRBD1	TRBJ2-3	16	TGTGCCAGTAGTTTTGCCTCCGGGACAGCCACAGATACGCAGTATTTT	CASSFASGTATDTQYF
TRBV7-9	few	TRBD1	TRBJ1-5	14	TGTGCCAGCAGCTTAGGACAGGGGGACCGGCCCCAGCATTTT	CASSLGQGDRPQHF